This is a list of T cell receptor beta chains from one sample in a study of identifying expanded T cells in peripheral blood. The assay was immunoSEQ multiplex PCR, and TCRdb's table has in-frame clones only and misses some. This table has around 94,000 clones, 80% to 90% appearing once. The sequencing input was blood. These receptors all stem from a person between 18 and 75 years old in good health. CDR3s include the opening cysteine and the closing phenylalanine or tryptophan. The D gene is left open where the match is weak.

d_call: NA
v_call: TRBV27
j_call: TRBJ2-7
cdr3_aa: CASSWSGRGRYEQYF

d_call: TRBD1
v_call: TRBV6-1
j_call: TRBJ2-5
cdr3_aa: CASSEAPGTGETQYF

d_call: TRBD1
v_call: TRBV27
j_call: TRBJ1-3
cdr3_aa: CASGRGQGGNTIYF

d_call: TRBD1
v_call: TRBV30
j_call: TRBJ1-1
cdr3_aa: CAWAGGTGTEAFF

d_call: TRBD1
v_call: TRBV6-6
j_call: TRBJ1-3
cdr3_aa: CASSTTGSGNTIYF

d_call: NA
v_call: TRBV5-4
j_call: TRBJ1-1
cdr3_aa: CASSLDTYNYMNTEAFF

d_call: NA
v_call: TRBV11-1
j_call: TRBJ2-7
cdr3_aa: CASSHRDGNEQYF

d_call: NA
v_call: TRBV4-1
j_call: TRBJ1-2
cdr3_aa: CASSKGTRSDGYTF

d_call: NA
v_call: TRBV6-5
j_call: TRBJ2-1
cdr3_aa: CASSFRDVAYNEQFF

d_call: NA
v_call: TRBV11-2
j_call: TRBJ1-1
cdr3_aa: CASSLTTVEAFF

d_call: TRBD1
v_call: TRBV6-6
j_call: TRBJ1-1
cdr3_aa: CASSRGQLNTEAFF

d_call: TRBD2
v_call: TRBV2
j_call: TRBJ2-5
cdr3_aa: CASSESGGRETQYF

d_call: NA
v_call: TRBV7-8
j_call: TRBJ2-7
cdr3_aa: CASSTTGPAYEQYF

d_call: NA
v_call: TRBV19
j_call: TRBJ1-4
cdr3_aa: CASSNRFNEKLFF

d_call: NA
v_call: TRBV5-5
j_call: TRBJ1-3
cdr3_aa: CASSLEDMGTIYF

d_call: NA
v_call: TRBV5-1
j_call: TRBJ2-3
cdr3_aa: CASSLAGGRGDTQYF

d_call: TRBD1
v_call: TRBV5-1
j_call: TRBJ2-4
cdr3_aa: CASSPTSGTDTNIRYF

d_call: NA
v_call: TRBV6-1
j_call: TRBJ1-5
cdr3_aa: CASSELGAGSNQPQHF

d_call: TRBD2
v_call: TRBV5-4
j_call: TRBJ2-3
cdr3_aa: CATITLPSGDTQYF

d_call: NA
v_call: TRBV19
j_call: TRBJ1-1
cdr3_aa: CASSILGTEAFF

d_call: TRBD1
v_call: TRBV4-1
j_call: TRBJ1-2
cdr3_aa: CASSQDPRAGGYGYTF

d_call: NA
v_call: TRBV6-6
j_call: TRBJ1-2
cdr3_aa: CATTFTDRYGYTF

d_call: TRBD2
v_call: TRBV19
j_call: TRBJ2-3
cdr3_aa: CASSRMRGSTDTQYF

d_call: NA
v_call: TRBV27
j_call: TRBJ2-3
cdr3_aa: CASRKTDTDTQYF

d_call: TRBD2
v_call: TRBV7-3
j_call: TRBJ2-1
cdr3_aa: CASSLTSGGGSNEQFF

d_call: NA
v_call: TRBV7-6
j_call: TRBJ1-1
cdr3_aa: CASSSQATANTEAFF

d_call: TRBD1
v_call: TRBV4-3
j_call: TRBJ1-5
cdr3_aa: CASSQNRGPNQPQHF

d_call: TRBD2
v_call: TRBV7-3
j_call: TRBJ2-2
cdr3_aa: CASSLMPSGGAAWRTGELFF

d_call: NA
v_call: TRBV2
j_call: TRBJ1-1
cdr3_aa: CASSLTVGNTEAFF

d_call: NA
v_call: TRBV7-9
j_call: TRBJ2-5
cdr3_aa: CASSLGDFPEWETQYF

d_call: NA
v_call: TRBV19
j_call: TRBJ1-2
cdr3_aa: CASSMVSGSNYGYTF

d_call: NA
v_call: TRBV4-1
j_call: TRBJ1-1
cdr3_aa: CASSQGRGRIAFF

d_call: NA
v_call: TRBV6-6
j_call: TRBJ2-2
cdr3_aa: CASSYSNQGGELFF

d_call: NA
v_call: TRBV9
j_call: TRBJ2-2
cdr3_aa: CASSVVIQGTGELFF

d_call: NA
v_call: TRBV7-8
j_call: TRBJ1-6
cdr3_aa: CASSLSGERYNSPLHF

d_call: TRBD1
v_call: TRBV6-5
j_call: TRBJ2-1
cdr3_aa: CASSQTDQTGGEQFF

d_call: NA
v_call: TRBV9
j_call: TRBJ2-1
cdr3_aa: CASSVAWGWSYNEQFF

d_call: NA
v_call: TRBV7-8
j_call: TRBJ1-5
cdr3_aa: CASSFGNKGPQHF

d_call: NA
v_call: TRBV6-5
j_call: TRBJ1-2
cdr3_aa: CASSYRLANYGYTF

d_call: NA
v_call: TRBV14
j_call: TRBJ2-7
cdr3_aa: CASSQASYEQYF

d_call: NA
v_call: TRBV18
j_call: TRBJ1-2
cdr3_aa: CASSLGDGPNYGYTF

d_call: NA
v_call: TRBV6-4
j_call: TRBJ2-3
cdr3_aa: CASSARGALLGTDTQYF

d_call: NA
v_call: TRBV5-4
j_call: TRBJ1-1
cdr3_aa: CASSLSQGTEAFF

d_call: NA
v_call: TRBV28
j_call: TRBJ1-1
cdr3_aa: CASSLWRGTEAFF

d_call: NA
v_call: TRBV30
j_call: TRBJ1-2
cdr3_aa: CAWSVLTVNYGYTF